The rows below give T cell receptor beta chains drawn from one sample of a study of beta chain features in type 1 diabetes. The protocol was immunoSEQ multiplex PCR, while the TCRdb copy is restricted to in-frame clones and leaves out a portion. The sample lists under 400,000 clones, around 13% occurring once. The material sequenced was central memory CD4+ T cells from blood. Every receptor here comes from a man aged 25-40 years in good health. Both conserved end residues are part of each CDR3. The D gene is left open where the match is weak. Clone sizes are given selectively: once, few, many, or a class where the clone is expanded.

len,d_gene,v_gene,j_gene,abundance,CDR3aa,CDR3nt
15,TRBD1,TRBV18,TRBJ1-2,NA,CASSPPTGANYGYTF,TGTGCCAGCTCACCACCGACAGGGGCTAACTATGGCTACACCTTC
14,NA,TRBV7-9,TRBJ1-2,few,CASSLELPNYGYTF,TGTGCCAGCAGCTTAGAACTGCCTAACTATGGCTACACCTTC
15,TRBD1,TRBV18,TRBJ2-2,few,CASSPGQGNTGELFF,TGTGCCAGCTCACCGGGACAGGGGAACACCGGGGAGCTGTTTTTT
16,TRBD2,TRBV2,TRBJ2-1,NA,CASGGSGTSSYNEQFF,TGTGCCAGCGGGGGTAGCGGGACGAGCTCCTACAATGAGCAGTTCTTC
18,TRBD2,TRBV7-9,TRBJ2-7,many,CASSRRRSTSGGSYEQYF,TGTGCCAGCAGCAGACGAAGGTCGACTAGCGGGGGCTCCTACGAGCAGTACTTC
15,NA,TRBV6-1,TRBJ1-5,NA,CASRDQRWDNQPQHF,TGTGCCAGCAGAGATCAACGCTGGGACAATCAGCCCCAGCATTTT
12,NA,TRBV6-1,TRBJ1-3,NA,CASGSVGNTIYF,TGTGCCAGCGGGTCGGTCGGAAACACCATATATTTT
13,NA,TRBV27,TRBJ1-2,NA,CASKGAGIGGYTF,TGTGCCAGCAAAGGCGCAGGGATAGGTGGCTACACCTTC
12,NA,TRBV4-1,TRBJ1-1,few,CASSQDSAVGFF,TGCGCCAGCAGCCAAGATTCCGCAGTCGGGTTCTTT
14,NA,TRBV4-3,TRBJ2-3,few,CASSQGSPTDTQYF,TGCGCCAGCAGCCAAGGTAGCCCCACAGATACGCAGTATTTT
13,NA,TRBV7-8,TRBJ2-1,NA,CAASRVSYNEQFF,TGTGCCGCCTCCAGGGTTTCCTACAATGAGCAGTTCTTC
15,NA,TRBV4-2,TRBJ2-2,NA,CASSQVAGDTGELFF,TGTGCCAGCAGCCAAGTTGCCGGGGACACCGGGGAGCTGTTTTTT
13,TRBD1,TRBV6-6,TRBJ1-2,NA,CASRGRQGSGYTF,TGTGCCAGCAGGGGGAGACAGGGTAGTGGCTACACCTTC
19,TRBD1,TRBV5-4,TRBJ2-7,few,CASSPGSSPRDRGYYEQYF,TGTGCCAGCAGCCCCGGTTCTTCGCCGCGGGACAGGGGTTACTACGAGCAGTACTTC
14,NA,TRBV9,TRBJ2-1,few,CASSVNPLRNEQFF,TGTGCCAGCAGCGTAAACCCGCTTCGCAATGAGCAGTTCTTC
12,NA,TRBV19,TRBJ2-7,NA,CASSIRRDEQYF,TGTGCCAGTAGTATCCGCAGGGACGAGCAGTACTTC
13,TRBD2,TRBV29-1,TRBJ2-3,NA,CSGRLAGTDTQYF,TGCAGCGGAAGACTAGCGGGCACAGATACGCAGTATTTT